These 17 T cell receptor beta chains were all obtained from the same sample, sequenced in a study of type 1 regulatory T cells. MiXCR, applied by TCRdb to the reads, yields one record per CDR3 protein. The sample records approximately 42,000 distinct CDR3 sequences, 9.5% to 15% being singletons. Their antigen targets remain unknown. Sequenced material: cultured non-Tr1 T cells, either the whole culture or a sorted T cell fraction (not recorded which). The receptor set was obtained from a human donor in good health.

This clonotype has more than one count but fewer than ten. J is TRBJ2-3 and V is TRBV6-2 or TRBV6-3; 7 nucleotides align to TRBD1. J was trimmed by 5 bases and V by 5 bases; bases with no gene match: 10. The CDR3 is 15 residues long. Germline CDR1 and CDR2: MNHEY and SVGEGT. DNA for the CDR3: TGTGCCAGCAGTCAACAGGGGATCCAACGAGATACGCAGTATTTT. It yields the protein CASSQQGIQRDTQYF.

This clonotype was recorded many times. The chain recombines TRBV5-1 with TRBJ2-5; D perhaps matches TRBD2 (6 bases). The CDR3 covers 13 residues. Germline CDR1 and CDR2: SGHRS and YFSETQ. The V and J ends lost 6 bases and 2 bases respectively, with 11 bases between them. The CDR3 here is CASIGSSQETQYF. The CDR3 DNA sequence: TGCGCCAGCATCGGGAGTTCACAAGAGACCCAGTACTTC.

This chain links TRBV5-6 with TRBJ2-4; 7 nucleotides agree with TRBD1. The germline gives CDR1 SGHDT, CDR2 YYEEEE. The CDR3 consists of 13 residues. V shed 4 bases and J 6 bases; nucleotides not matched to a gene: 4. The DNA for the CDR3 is TGTGCCAGCAGCCAGGACAGGAGAAACATTCAGTACTTC. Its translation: CASSQDRRNIQYF.

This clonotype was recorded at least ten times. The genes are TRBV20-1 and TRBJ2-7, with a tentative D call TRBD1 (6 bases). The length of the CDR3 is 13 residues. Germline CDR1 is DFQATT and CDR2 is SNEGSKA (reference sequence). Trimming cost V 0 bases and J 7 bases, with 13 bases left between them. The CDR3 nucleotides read TGCAGTGCTAGAGATCCCACAGGGTGGGAGCAGTACTTC. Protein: CSARDPTGWEQYF.

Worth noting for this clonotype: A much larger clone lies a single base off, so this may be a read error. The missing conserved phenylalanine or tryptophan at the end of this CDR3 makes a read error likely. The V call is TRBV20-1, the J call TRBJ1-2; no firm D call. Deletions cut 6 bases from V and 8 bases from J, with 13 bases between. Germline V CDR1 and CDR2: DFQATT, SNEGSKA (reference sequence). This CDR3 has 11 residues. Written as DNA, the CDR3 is TGCAGTGCCCCCCTAGGACTCGGCTACACCCTC. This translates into CSAPLGLGYTL.

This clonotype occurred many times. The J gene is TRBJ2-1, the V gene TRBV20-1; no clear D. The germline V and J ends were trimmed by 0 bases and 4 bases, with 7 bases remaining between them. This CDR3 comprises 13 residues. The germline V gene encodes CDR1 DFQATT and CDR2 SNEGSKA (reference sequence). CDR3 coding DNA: TGCAGTGCTAGAGATTTTAGATACAATGAGCAGTTCTTC. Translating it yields CSARDFRYNEQFF.

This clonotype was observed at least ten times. CDR3 DNA sequence: TGCAGTGCCCTTCCAATCGCGGGAGAAGAGACCCAGTACTTC. Encoded protein: CSALPIAGEETQYF. The chain has TRBV20-1 and TRBJ2-5; 7 nucleotides agree with TRBD2. J gave up 3 bases and V 6 bases, and 10 bases lay outside the gene matches. The CDR3 extends over 14 amino acids. The germline gives CDR1 DFQATT, CDR2 SNEGSKA (reference sequence).

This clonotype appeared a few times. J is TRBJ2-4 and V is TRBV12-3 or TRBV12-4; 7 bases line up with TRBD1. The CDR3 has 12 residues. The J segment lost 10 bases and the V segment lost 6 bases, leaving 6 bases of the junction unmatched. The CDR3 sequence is CASSPGQSIQYF. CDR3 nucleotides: TGTGCCAGCAGCCCGGGACAGAGTATTCAGTACTTC.

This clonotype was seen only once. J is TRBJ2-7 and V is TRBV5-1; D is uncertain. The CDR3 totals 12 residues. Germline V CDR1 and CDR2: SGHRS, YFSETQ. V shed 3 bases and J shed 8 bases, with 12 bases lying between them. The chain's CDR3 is CASSSDRRQQYF. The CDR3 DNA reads TGCGCCAGCAGCTCAGACCGGCGGCAGCAGTACTTC.

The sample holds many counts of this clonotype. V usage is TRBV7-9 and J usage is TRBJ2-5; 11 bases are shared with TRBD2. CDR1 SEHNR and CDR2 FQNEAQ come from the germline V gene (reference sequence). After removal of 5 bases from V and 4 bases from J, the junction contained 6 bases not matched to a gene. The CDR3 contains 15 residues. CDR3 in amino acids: CASSPSGLAGETQYF. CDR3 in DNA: TGTGCCAGCAGCCCCTCCGGACTAGCGGGAGAGACCCAGTACTTC.

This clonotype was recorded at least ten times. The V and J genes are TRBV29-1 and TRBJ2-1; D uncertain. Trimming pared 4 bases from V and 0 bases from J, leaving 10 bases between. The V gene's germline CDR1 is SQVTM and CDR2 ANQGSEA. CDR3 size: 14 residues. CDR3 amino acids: CSVARQSSYNEQFF. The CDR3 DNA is TGCAGCGTTGCTCGCCAAAGCTCCTACAATGAGCAGTTCTTC.

CDR3 sequence reads: CSGHSGRSPFF. CDR3 nucleotide sequence: TGCAGCGGCCACTCTGGCCGCTCCCCGTTCTTC. The rearrangement links TRBV29-1 to TRBJ2-1; D is unresolved. V lost 7 bases to trimming and J lost 15 bases, with 19 bases between them. CDR1 is SQVTM and CDR2 is ANQGSEA in the germline V gene. The CDR3 consists of 11 residues.

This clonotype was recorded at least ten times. In nucleotides, the CDR3 is TGTGCCAGCACCATAGAAGGCGGGAAGTACAATGAGCAGTTCTTC. Amino acid sequence: CASTIEGGKYNEQFF. The V call is TRBV7-3, the J call TRBJ2-1; a possible D gene is TRBD2 (6 bases). V lost 7 bases, J lost 4 bases, and 17 bases lay in between. This CDR3 is built from 15 residues. In germline, CDR1 is SGHTA, CDR2 FQGTGA.

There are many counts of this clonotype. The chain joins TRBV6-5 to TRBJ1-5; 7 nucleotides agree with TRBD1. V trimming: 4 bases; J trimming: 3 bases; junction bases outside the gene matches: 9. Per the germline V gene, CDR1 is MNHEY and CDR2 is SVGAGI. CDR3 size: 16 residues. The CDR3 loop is CASSSLTGVTNQPQHF. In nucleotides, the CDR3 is TGTGCCAGCAGTTCCCTCACAGGGGTTACCAATCAGCCCCAGCATTTT.

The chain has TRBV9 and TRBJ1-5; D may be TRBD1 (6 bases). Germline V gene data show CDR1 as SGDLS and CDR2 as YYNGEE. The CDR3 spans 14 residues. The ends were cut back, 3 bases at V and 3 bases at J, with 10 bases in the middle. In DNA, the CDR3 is TGTGCCAGCAGCGCCGGACAGCTCAATCAGCCCCAGCATTTT. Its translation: CASSAGQLNQPQHF.

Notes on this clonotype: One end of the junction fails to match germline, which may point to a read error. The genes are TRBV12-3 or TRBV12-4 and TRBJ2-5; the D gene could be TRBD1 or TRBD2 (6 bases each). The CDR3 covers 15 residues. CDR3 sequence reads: CVSSRVEGGRETQYF. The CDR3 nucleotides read TGTGTCAGCAGTCGAGTCGAGGGGGGAAGGGAGACCCAGTACTTC.

The CDR3 spells CASSQIGQGSGNEQFF. The CDR3 DNA sequence: TGTGCCAGCAGTCAAATTGGACAGGGGTCGGGCAATGAGCAGTTCTTC. The V gene is TRBV6-1, the J gene TRBJ2-1, with 9 positions matching TRBD1. The length of the CDR3 is 16 residues. Trimming removed 5 bases from V and 6 bases from J; junction bases left unmatched: 11. Germline loops: CDR1 MNHNS, CDR2 SASEGT.